This paragraph covers one T cell receptor (beta chain) sequence. Its antigen target is currently unknown. There are no base qualities to consult, and no much larger clone falls within one base. This record comes from a study of T cells in localized non-small cell lung cancer (dated by TCRdb to about 2020). Context from the whole study: The study analyzed T cell repertoires of approximately 240 early-stage NSCLC patients, comparing tumors and uninvolved tumor-adjacent lungs. The cohort comprised some 240 treatment-naïve NSCLC patients with resected, localized lung tumors. Of the NSCLC patients, 120 to 150 were male and roughly 110 were female, and the mean age was approximately 66 years.

The immunoSEQ Assay was used to sequence TCR beta CDR3 regions from DNA. Under the source paper's analysis protocol: To compute T cell density, TCR beta template counts were normalized to usable DNA, which was estimated by amplifying housekeeping genes. The preseqR package was used to estimate richness by extrapolating to 400,000 templates for PBMC samples and to 120,000 templates for tissue samples. Clonality was defined by subtracting Pielou's evenness from one. To identify tissue-enriched TCRs, differential abundance testing was run on productive amino-acid clonotypes with a minimum total count of 5 and an alpha of 0.1. The Jaccard Index and the Morisita Overlap Index were used to quantify repertoire overlap between compartments. GLIPH clustered TCR beta CDR3s with public tetramer-defined viral CDR3s; viral motifs required at least three viral sequences plus V-gene enrichment. TCRdb retrieved this table from immuneACCESS and kept in-frame rearrangements only. Not all clones are present; in checked studies, unresolved V genes account for under half, and no reason is known for the remainder. V and J calls and clone size are as listed in that table; D and trimming were resolved from the DNA. The sample data list about 41,000 clones, and approximately 86% of these were observed just once. The ten largest clonotypes hold around 7% of the sample.

Trimming accounts for 4 bases at V and 6 bases at J, while the number of junction bases matched to no gene is 4. There are 15 amino acids in the CDR3, from cysteine to phenylalanine inclusive. Only CDR3 DNA remains: 45 bases, in frame from the first base. From a lookup of the germline V gene, CDR1 and CDR2 are SGHRS and YFSETQ. What the study reported, not specific to this receptor: Uninvolved tumor-adjacent lung showed the highest T cell clonality, higher than tumor, which suggests more focused antigenic responses in the uninvolved tumor-adjacent lung. Since the design was exploratory, TCR variables were selected using unadjusted p-values with no false-discovery rate correction. Because multi-region sequencing of the tumors was not done, intratumor heterogeneity could not be ruled out. Longer overall survival was associated with higher T cell density in blood, whereas shorter survival was associated with higher clonality in adjacent lung. A median of approximately 53 of the top 100 tumor clones turned up in the paired uninvolved adjacent lung, and some 28 of those clones also ranked among the top 100 of that same adjacent lung.

At diagnosis, peripheral blood, uninvolved tumor-adjacent lung and tumor were collected and stored as a combination of fresh-frozen and FFPE material. For TCR repertoire profiling, blood samples were analyzed as peripheral blood mononuclear cells. Sequenced material: peripheral blood, taken before any cancer treatment. The sequence derives from a woman between 18 and 55 years old with stage III lung adenocarcinoma. The V and J genes are TRBV5-1 and TRBJ2-1; 13 central bases correspond to TRBD2. This receptor has the CDR3 CASSPRTSGGNEQFF. In nucleotide form, the sequence is TGCGCCAGCAGCCCCAGGACTAGCGGGGGCAATGAGCAGTTCTTC.